This T cell receptor (beta chain) was recovered during a study of cytotoxic CD8 clonotypes in ibrutinib-treated CLL. About the research overall: Patients: some 11 relapsed/refractory, some 15 treatment-naive, some 18 IGHV unmutated. The samples contained 255,043 productive templates on average. They also contained an average of roughly 99,000 productive rearrangements. Study conclusions and caveats: Different sampling times were used for sustained-remission and progressing patients. Circulating CD8+ T-cell counts were tracked by baseline clonality, which exceeded that of age-matched healthy donors.

Assay: immunoSEQ multiplex PCR; the TCRdb copy retains only in-frame clones and omits some. This repertoire shows some 130,000 clones, about 78% found once; its top ten account for 5% to 5.5%. Losses at the gene ends were 1 base for V and 8 bases for J; bases not matched to a gene: 3. Germline V gene lookup returns CDR1 SGHAT and CDR2 FQDESV (reference sequence). CDR3 length: 15 residues. About this clone itself: Its antigen remains unidentified.

Sample: PBMCs, taken after 24 months of ibrutinib treatment. The V call is TRBV11-1, the J call TRBJ2-1; 12 nucleotides align to TRBD2. The receptor was isolated from a human donor with chronic lymphocytic leukemia. The CDR3 region is CASSLGLAGEHEQFF. The CDR3 nucleotides are TGTGCCAGCAGCTTAGGACTAGCGGGGGAGCATGAGCAGTTCTTC. Complete variable domain (other parts from reference TRBV11-1 and TRBJ2-1): EAEVAQSPRYKITEKSQAVAFWCDPISGHATLYWYRQILGQGPELLVQFQDESVVDDSQLPKDRFSAERLKGVDSTLKIQPAELGDSAMYLCASSLGLAGEHEQFFGPGTRLTVL.